A single sample is the source of the 9 T cell receptor beta chains below, sequenced in a study of shared clonotypes between healthy human individuals. Libraries were prepared by immunoSEQ multiplex PCR; TCRdb keeps only in-frame clonotypes and omits some of them. Of 2 million to 2.5 million clones in the sample, 85% to 95% are singletons; the top ten hold 0.39%. Sequenced: naive CD4+ T cells from PBMCs. This sample's subset: CD45RA+ positively selected. The receptors were sampled from a man younger than 35 in good health. Some clones in this sample may be carry-over from other donors' samples.

This chain joins TRBV29-1 and TRBJ1-2; D is ambiguous. Germline V gene sequence: CDR1 SQVTM, CDR2 ANQGSEA. The CDR3 sequence is 14 residues long. V lost 6 bases and J lost 0, with 14 bases in between. The CDR3 nucleotides read TGCAGCGTAGAGGACGGGATAGCTAACTATGGCTACACCTTC. Residues: CSVEDGIANYGYTF.

The chain uses TRBV5-6 and TRBJ1-2; D possibly corresponds to TRBD1 (6 bases). Germline V gene sequence: CDR1 SGHDT, CDR2 YYEEEE. CDR3 size: 15 residues. Trimming pared 0 bases from V and 4 bases from J, leaving 13 bases between. This chain's CDR3 is CASSLGGQNLYGYTF. CDR3 coding DNA: TGTGCCAGCAGCTTGGGTGGACAGAATCTCTATGGCTACACCTTC. Complete variable domain (other parts from reference TRBV5-6 and TRBJ1-2): DAGVTQSPTHLIKTRGQQVTLRCSPKSGHDTVSWYQQALGQGPQFIFQYYEEEERQRGNFPDRFSGHQFPNYSSELNVNALLLGDSALYLCASSLGGQNLYGYTFGSGTRLTVV.

The chain joins TRBV30 to TRBJ1-5, with D possibly being TRBD1 (5 bases). V lost 0 bases to trimming and J lost 7 bases, with 10 bases between them. CDR3 length equals 13 residues. Germline CDR1 GTSNPN, CDR2 SVGIG (reference sequence). This CDR3 is CAWSVRGKQPQHF. The CDR3 DNA follows: TGTGCCTGGAGTGTACGGGGGAAGCAGCCCCAGCATTTT.

This chain connects TRBV9 to TRBJ2-7, with D maybe TRBD1 (6 bases). With 3 bases removed from V and 6 bases from J, the gap between germline ends came to 13 bases. Germline assignment: CDR1 SGDLS and CDR2 YYNGEE. This CDR3 has 13 residues. CDR3 sequence: CASSGRDTAEQYF. DNA of the CDR3: TGTGCCAGCAGCGGCCGGGACACAGCCGAGCAGTACTTC.

About this clone: The sample has other DNA sequences that encode this CDR3 too. This chain connects TRBV5-1 to TRBJ2-2; 9 bases are shared with TRBD1. The trim removed 4 bases at V and 5 bases at J, leaving 3 bases unmatched. Germline V gene sequence: CDR1 SGHRS, CDR2 YFSETQ. The CDR3 is 14 residues long. The CDR3 sequence: CASSGGQGTGELFF. The CDR3, as DNA: TGCGCCAGCAGCGGGGGACAGGGAACCGGGGAGCTGTTTTTT.

V is TRBV29-1 and J is TRBJ2-1, with 12 bases that match TRBD2. Germline CDR1 SQVTM, CDR2 ANQGSEA. The CDR3 is 15 residues long. Unmatched junction bases numbered 9, after V lost 6 bases and J lost 6 bases. In nucleotides, the CDR3 is TGCAGCGTGGGAATTGGACTAGCGGGGAGCAATGAGCAGTTCTTC. It encodes CSVGIGLAGSNEQFF.

The rearrangement joins TRBV29-1 to TRBJ2-1; possibly TRBD2 for D (5 bases). The CDR3 totals 16 residues. Trimming took 0 bases from V and 3 from J, leaving 15 bases between them. Germline-derived CDR1 and CDR2 are SQVTM and ANQGSEA. Written as DNA, the CDR3 is TGCAGCGTTGAAGAAGGCCTAGCAGAACACTACAATGAGCAGTTCTTC. Translation: CSVEEGLAEHYNEQFF.

The chain joins TRBV6-5 to TRBJ1-2, with D possibly TRBD1 on 5 matching bases. The CDR3 length is 13 residues. Trimming left V 6 bases short and J 4 bases short, with 12 bases between. Germline CDR1 and CDR2: MNHEY and SVGAGI. CDR3 in amino acids: CASRRGLSYGYTF. The CDR3 region has the DNA TGTGCCAGCAGGAGGGGACTGAGCTATGGCTACACCTTC.

The chain carries TRBV6-1 and TRBJ1-3; no clear D. Per the germline V gene, CDR1 is MNHNS and CDR2 is SASEGT. Trimming shortened V by 11 bases and J by 0 bases, and 17 bases separated the two germline ends. CDR3 length: 15 amino acids. CDR3 sequence: CACVTASYSGNTIYF. The CDR3 DNA follows: TGTGCCTGCGTTACAGCTAGCTACTCTGGAAACACCATATATTTT.